A single TCR beta chain is shown here with its context. Next came a second PCR, run for about 6 to 11 cycles, which used a sample-barcoded 5' primer along with a J-beta primer mix. TCRdb analysed the 5' RACE reads with MiXCR anew, one entry per CDR3 protein. The repertoire consists of some 1.5 million distinct CDR3 sequences, with 35% to 45% occurring once and the leading ten covering under 5%. V lost 1 base, J lost 4 bases, and 10 bases lay in between. The CDR3 spans 15 residues. Per germline, CDR1 MNHNS and CDR2 SASEGT. Per sample, at least 5 micrograms of total RNA were extracted. This sample stems from a study of blood T cells in healthy people across ages.

The V and J genes are TRBV6-1 and TRBJ1-4; a possible D gene is TRBD1 (5 bases). This TCR derives from a young woman in good health. The sequenced material came from blood. The CDR3 nucleotides are TGTGCCAGCAGTGAAGGCCGGGGCCTTAATGAAAAACTGTTTTTT. It translates to CASSEGRGLNEKLFF.